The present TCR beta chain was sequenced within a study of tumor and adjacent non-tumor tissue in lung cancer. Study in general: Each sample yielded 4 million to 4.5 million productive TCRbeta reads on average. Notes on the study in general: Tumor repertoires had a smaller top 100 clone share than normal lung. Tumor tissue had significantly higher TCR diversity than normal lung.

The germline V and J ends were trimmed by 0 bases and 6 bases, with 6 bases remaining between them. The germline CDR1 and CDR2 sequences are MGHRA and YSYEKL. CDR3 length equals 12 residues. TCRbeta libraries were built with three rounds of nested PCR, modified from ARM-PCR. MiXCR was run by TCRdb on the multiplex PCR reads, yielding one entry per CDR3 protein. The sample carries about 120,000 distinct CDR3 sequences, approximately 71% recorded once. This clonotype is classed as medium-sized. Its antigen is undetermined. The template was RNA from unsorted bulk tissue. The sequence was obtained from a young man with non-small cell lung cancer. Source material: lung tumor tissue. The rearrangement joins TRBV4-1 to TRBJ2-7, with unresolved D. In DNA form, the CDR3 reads TGCGCCAGCAGCCAAGATTTTGCCGAGCAGTACTTC. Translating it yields CASSQDFAEQYF.